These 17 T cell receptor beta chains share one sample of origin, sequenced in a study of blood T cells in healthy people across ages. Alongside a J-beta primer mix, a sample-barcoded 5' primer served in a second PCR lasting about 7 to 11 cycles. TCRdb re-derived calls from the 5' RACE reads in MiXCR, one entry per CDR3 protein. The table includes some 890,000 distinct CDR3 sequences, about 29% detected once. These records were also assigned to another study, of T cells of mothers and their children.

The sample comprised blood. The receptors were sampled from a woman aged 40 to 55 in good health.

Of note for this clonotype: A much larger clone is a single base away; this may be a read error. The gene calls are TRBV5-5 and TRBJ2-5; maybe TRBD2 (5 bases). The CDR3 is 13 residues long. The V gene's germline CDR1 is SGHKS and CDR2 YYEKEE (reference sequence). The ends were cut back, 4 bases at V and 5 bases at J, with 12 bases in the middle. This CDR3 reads CASSLLPGETQYF. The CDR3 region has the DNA TGTGCCAGCAGCCTGCTACCGGGGGAGACCCAGTACTTC. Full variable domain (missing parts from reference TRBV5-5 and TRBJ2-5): DAGVTQSPTHLIKTRGQQVTLRCSPISGHKSVSWYQQVLGQGPQFIFQYYEKEERGRGNFPDRFSARQFPNYSSELNVNALLLGDSALYLCASSLLPGETQYFGPGTRLLVL.

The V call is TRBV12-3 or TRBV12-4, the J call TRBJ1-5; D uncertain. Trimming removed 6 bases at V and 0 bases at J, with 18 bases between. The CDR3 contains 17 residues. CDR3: CASRPFPGRDSNQPQHF. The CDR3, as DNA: TGTGCCAGCAGACCCTTCCCGGGGAGGGATAGCAATCAGCCCCAGCATTTT.

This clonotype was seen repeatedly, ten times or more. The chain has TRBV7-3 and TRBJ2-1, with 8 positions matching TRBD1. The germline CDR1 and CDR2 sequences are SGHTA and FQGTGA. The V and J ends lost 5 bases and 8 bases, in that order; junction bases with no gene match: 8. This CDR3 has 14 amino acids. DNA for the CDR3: TGTGCCAGCAGCCCCGTCGCAGGGGGCGATGAGCAGTTCTTC. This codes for CASSPVAGGDEQFF. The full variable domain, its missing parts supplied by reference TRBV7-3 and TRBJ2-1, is GAGVSQTPSNKVTEKGKYVELRCDPISGHTALYWYRQSLGQGPEFLIYFQGTGAADDSGLPNDRFFAVRPEGSVSTLKIQRTERGDSAVYLCASSPVAGGDEQFFGPGTRLTVL.

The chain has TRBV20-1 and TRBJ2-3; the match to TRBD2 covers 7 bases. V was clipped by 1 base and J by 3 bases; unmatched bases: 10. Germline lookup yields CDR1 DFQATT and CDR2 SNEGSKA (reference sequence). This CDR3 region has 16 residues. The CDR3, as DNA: TGCAGTGCTAGAGCCTCTGGGGGGGGACCTACAGATACGCAGTATTTT. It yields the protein CSARASGGGPTDTQYF.

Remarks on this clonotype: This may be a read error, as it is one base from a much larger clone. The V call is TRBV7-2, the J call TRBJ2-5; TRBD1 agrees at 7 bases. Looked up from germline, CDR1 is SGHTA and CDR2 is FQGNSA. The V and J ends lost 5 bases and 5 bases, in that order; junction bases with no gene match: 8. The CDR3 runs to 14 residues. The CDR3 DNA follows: TGTGCCAGCAGCGCGCACAGGGGACACGAGACCCAGTACTTC. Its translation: CASSAHRGHETQYF. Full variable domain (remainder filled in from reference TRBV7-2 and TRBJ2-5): GAGVSQSPSNKVTEKGKDVELRCDPISGHTALYWYRQSLGQGLEFLIYFQGNSAPDKSGLPSDRFSAERTGGSVSTLTIQRTQQEDSAVYLCASSAHRGHETQYFGPGTRLLVL.

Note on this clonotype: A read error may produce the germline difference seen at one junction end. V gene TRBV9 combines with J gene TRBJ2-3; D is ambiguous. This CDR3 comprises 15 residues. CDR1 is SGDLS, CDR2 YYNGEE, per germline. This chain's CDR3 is CVSSARAGSTDTQYF. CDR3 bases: TGTGTCAGCAGCGCTAGGGCTGGGAGCACAGATACGCAGTATTTT.

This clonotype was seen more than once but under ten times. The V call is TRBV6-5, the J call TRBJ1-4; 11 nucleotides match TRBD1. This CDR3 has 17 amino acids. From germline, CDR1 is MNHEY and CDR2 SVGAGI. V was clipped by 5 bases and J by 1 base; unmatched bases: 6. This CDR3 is CASSIPGQGVTNEKLFF. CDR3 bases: TGTGCCAGCAGTATACCGGGACAGGGGGTAACTAATGAAAAACTGTTTTTT.

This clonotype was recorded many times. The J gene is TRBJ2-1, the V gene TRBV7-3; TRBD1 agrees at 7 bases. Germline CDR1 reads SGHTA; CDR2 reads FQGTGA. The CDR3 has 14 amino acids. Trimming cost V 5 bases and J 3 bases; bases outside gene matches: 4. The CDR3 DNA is TGTGCCAGCAGCGCACGACAGGGCTACAATGAGCAGTTCTTC. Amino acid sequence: CASSARQGYNEQFF.

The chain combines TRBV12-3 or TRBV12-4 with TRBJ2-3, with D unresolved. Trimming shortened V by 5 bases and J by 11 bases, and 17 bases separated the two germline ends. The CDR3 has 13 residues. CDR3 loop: CASSGRAADVQYF. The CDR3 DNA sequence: TGTGCCAGCAGTGGACGGGCTGCAGATGTGCAGTATTTT.

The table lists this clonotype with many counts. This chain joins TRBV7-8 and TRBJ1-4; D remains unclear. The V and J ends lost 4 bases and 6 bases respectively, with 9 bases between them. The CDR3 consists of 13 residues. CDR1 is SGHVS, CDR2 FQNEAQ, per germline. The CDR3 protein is CASSSHGYEKLFF. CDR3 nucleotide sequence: TGTGCCAGCAGCTCCCACGGGTATGAAAAACTGTTTTTT.

The CDR3 here is CASQGNTEAFF. Here the CDR3 DNA reads TGTGCCAGCCAGGGAAACACTGAAGCTTTCTTT. The V and J genes are TRBV28 and TRBJ1-1, with D possibly TRBD1 on 5 matching bases. From germline, CDR1 is MDHEN and CDR2 SYDVKM. Deletions cut 8 bases from V and 2 bases from J, with 6 bases between. This CDR3 has 11 residues.

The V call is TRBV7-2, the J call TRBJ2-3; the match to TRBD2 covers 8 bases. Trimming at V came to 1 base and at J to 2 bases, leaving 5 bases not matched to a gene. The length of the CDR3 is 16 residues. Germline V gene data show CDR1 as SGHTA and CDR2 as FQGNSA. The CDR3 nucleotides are TGTGCCAGCAGCTTAGTGGGACTAGTCGACACAGATACGCAGTATTTT. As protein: CASSLVGLVDTDTQYF.

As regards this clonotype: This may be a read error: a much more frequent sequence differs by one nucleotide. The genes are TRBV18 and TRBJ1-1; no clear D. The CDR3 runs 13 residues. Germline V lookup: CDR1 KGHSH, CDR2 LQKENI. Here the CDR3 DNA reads TGTGTCAGCTCACCACAAGTAAGGACTGAAGCTTTCTTT. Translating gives CVSSPQVRTEAFF.

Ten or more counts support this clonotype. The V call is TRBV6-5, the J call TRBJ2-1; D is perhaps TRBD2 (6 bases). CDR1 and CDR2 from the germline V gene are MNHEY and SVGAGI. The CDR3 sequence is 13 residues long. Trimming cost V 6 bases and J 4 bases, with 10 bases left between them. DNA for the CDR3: TGTGCCAGCAGGGAGGGCTCTTACAATGAGCAGTTCTTC. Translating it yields CASREGSYNEQFF.

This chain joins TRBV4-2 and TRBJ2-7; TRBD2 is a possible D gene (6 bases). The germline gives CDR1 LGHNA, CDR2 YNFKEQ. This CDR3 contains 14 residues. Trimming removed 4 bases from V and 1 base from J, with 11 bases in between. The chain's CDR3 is CASSPALASYEQYF. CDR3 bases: TGTGCCAGCAGCCCAGCACTAGCATCCTACGAGCAGTACTTC.

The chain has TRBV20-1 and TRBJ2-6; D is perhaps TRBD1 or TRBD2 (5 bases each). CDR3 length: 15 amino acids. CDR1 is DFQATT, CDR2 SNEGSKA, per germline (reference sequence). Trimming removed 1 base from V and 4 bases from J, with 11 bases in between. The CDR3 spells CSARARGAGANVLTF. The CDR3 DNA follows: TGCAGTGCTAGAGCGAGAGGGGCCGGGGCCAACGTCCTGACTTTC.

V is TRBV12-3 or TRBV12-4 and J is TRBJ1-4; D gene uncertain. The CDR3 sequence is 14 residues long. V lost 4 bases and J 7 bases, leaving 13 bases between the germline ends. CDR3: CASSSFGGTEKLFF. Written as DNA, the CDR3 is TGTGCCAGCAGTTCGTTTGGCGGAACTGAAAAACTGTTTTTT.